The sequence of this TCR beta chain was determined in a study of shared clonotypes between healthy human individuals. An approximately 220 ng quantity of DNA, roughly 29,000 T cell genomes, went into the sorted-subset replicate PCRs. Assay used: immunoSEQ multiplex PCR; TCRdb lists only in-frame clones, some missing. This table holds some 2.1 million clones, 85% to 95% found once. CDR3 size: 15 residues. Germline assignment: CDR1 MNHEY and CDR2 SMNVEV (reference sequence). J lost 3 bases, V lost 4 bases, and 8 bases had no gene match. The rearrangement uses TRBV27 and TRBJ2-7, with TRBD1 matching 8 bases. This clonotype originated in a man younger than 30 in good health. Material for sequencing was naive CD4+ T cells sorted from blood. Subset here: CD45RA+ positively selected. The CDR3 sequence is CASSSPGQAIYEQYF. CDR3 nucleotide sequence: TGTGCCAGCAGTTCGCCGGGACAGGCTATCTACGAGCAGTACTTC.